This TCR beta chain is drawn from a study of T cell clonotyping in hematopoietic cell transplantation listed by TCRdb under 2021. Regarding the study in general: Pretransplant samples from recipients were collected after cytoreduction. In the study, approximately 140 blood samples were gathered from roughly 33 consecutive transplant recipients and their related donors. Recruitment of patients ran from late 2015 to early 2017, and follow-up continued until September 2020 or until death. Overall study outcomes, separate from this receptor: A decrease in recipient TCR diversity was observed after transplant, and a progressive increase in pathologically expanded clonotypes was seen from day 30 to day 180. The sample size was limited, and because cells were not sorted, the contributions of CD4 and CD8 repertoires could not be separated. Broader TCR repertoire diversity after transplant was predicted by Inverse Simpson Index values from donors and from recipients before transplant. Recipient repertoires showed only a small fraction of overlap with donor repertoires, and over 97% appeared de novo at the given depth.

According to the germline V gene, CDR1 reads MDHEN and CDR2 reads SYDVKM. The junction carries 13 bases between V and J, which are trimmed by 6 bases and 10 bases respectively. From the cysteine through the phenylalanine, the CDR3 covers 13 amino acids. The retained sequence is limited to the CDR3, 39 bases, with the frame set at the first base. A note on this clone: What this receptor recognizes is not known. Qualities for individual bases were not recorded, and no much larger clone is one base off.

This specimen's time point label, per the study, means: recipient sample about 28 days before transplant, after cytoreduction. Blood from recipients was drawn about 28 days before transplant and again at days 30, 100 and 180 after transplant. Nuclei Lysis Solution was used to extract genomic DNA from fresh or cryopreserved unfractionated peripheral blood mononuclear cells. TCR beta CDR3 regions were amplified from genomic DNA with the immunoSEQ assay, a bias-controlled multiplex PCR using V- and J-specific primers. A proprietary barcode and Illumina adapter sequences were added to the CDR3 amplicons in a second PCR step. CDR3 libraries were sequenced on an Illumina MiSeq instrument. As for the authors' bioinformatics: Export and quality control were done with immunoSEQ Analyzer 3.0, while downstream analyses used R Bioconductor and Immunarch. Only productive rearrangements in the normalized downsampled data set went into calculating the repertoire metrics. In the normalized cohort, a clonotype counted as pathologically expanded if the clonotype was larger than 5 templates. Repertoire diversity was measured with the Inverse Simpson Index. To capture all clonotypes, the CMV-specificity analyses were run on the non-normalized data set. TCRdb mirrors the immuneACCESS table, restricted to in-frame sequences. Some clones are absent from its copies; in checked studies, under half trace to an unresolved V gene, and the reason for the others is unknown. V, J and clone size are those of that table, while D and trimming were read from the DNA. The sample table lists tens of thousands of clones, around 84% of them with a count of one. Clones ranked in the top ten supply less than 6.5% of the sample.

The material was peripheral blood mononuclear cells, obtained before stem cell transplant. The clonotype was recovered from a man aged 60-69 years with biphenotypic leukemia. Some clones in this sample may be carry-over from other donors' samples. This chain is built from TRBV28 and TRBJ2-6; the D gene identity is not certain. The CDR3 reads CASSPPNLNVLTF. The DNA sequence is TGTGCCAGCAGCCCCCCCAACCTTAACGTCCTGACTTTC.